A single sample gave rise to the 18 T cell receptor beta chains below, sequenced in a study of control samples from healthy donors and cancer patients. Generated by immunoSEQ multiplex PCR, the TCRdb table keeps only in-frame clones and is missing some. This table holds 150,000 to 200,000 clones, about 94% found once. Sequencing was carried out using blood. The receptors shown here come from a middle-aged woman in good health.

The sample holds a few counts of this clone. The DNA for the CDR3 is TGTGCCAGCAGCAACGGTAGCAATCAGCCCCAGCATTTT. Amino acid sequence: CASSNGSNQPQHF. The chain joins TRBV7-9 to TRBJ1-5; D is unclear. Trimming left V 5 bases short and J 0 bases short, with 5 bases between. Germline values: CDR1 SEHNR, CDR2 FQNEAQ (reference sequence). The length of the CDR3 is 13 residues.

The chain is built from TRBV4-2 and TRBJ1-3; D ambiguous. The V gene lost 1 base and the J gene lost 2 bases, with 9 bases spanning the gap. The CDR3 runs 15 residues. Germline V lookup: CDR1 LGHNA, CDR2 YNFKEQ. CDR3 loop: CASSQVLAAGNTIYF. The CDR3 DNA follows: TGTGCCAGCAGCCAAGTTCTTGCAGCTGGAAACACCATATATTTT.

This clone was counted once. The genes are TRBV11-2 and TRBJ2-1, with 15 nucleotides matching TRBD2. This CDR3 has 15 residues. CDR1 is SGHAT and CDR2 is FQNNGV in the germline V gene. V gave up 5 bases and J gave up 10 bases; unmatched junction bases: 6. The CDR3 is CASSPGTSGGLEQFF. The CDR3 DNA reads TGTGCCAGCAGCCCCGGGACTAGCGGGGGGTTAGAGCAGTTCTTC.

V is TRBV6-6 and J is TRBJ1-1; D not certain. Trimming left V 0 bases short and J 8 bases short, with 7 bases between. Germline loops: CDR1 MNHNY, CDR2 SVGAGI (reference sequence). The CDR3 length is 12 residues. This chain's CDR3 is CASSYSTREAFF. The DNA of the CDR3 is TGTGCCAGCAGTTACTCGACACGGGAAGCTTTCTTT.

The chain has TRBV29-1 and TRBJ1-1; a weak D match, TRBD1 (5 bases). This CDR3 region has 13 residues. From germline, CDR1 is SQVTM and CDR2 ANQGSEA. The V end lost 4 bases, the J end lost 1 base, and 10 bases lay between the germline ends. The CDR3 sequence is CSVAPQGNTEAFF. CDR3 coding DNA: TGCAGCGTTGCTCCCCAGGGGAACACTGAAGCTTTCTTT.

This chain connects TRBV5-1 to TRBJ2-7; D unclear. Trimming took off 0 bases at V and 0 bases at J, with 10 bases between the two ends. Looked up from germline, CDR1 is SGHRS and CDR2 is YFSETQ. This CDR3 has 15 amino acids. Written as DNA, the CDR3 is TGCGCCAGCAGCTTGGCCATAGGCACCTCCTACGAGCAGTACTTC. Its translation: CASSLAIGTSYEQYF.

The chain recombines TRBV6-5 with TRBJ1-6; D is unresolved. Germline V lookup: CDR1 MNHEY, CDR2 SVGAGI. The CDR3 totals 12 residues. Trimming took off 6 bases at V and 8 bases at J, with 8 bases between the two ends. For the CDR3, the DNA is TGTGCCAGCAGGAGTATAGATTCACCCCTCCACTTT. Translating it yields CASRSIDSPLHF.

This clone occurred once. The chain joins TRBV30 to TRBJ1-1; TRBD1 might be the D (5 bases). The length of the CDR3 is 13 residues. The V end was cut by 3 bases, the J end by 3 bases, with 11 bases between. Germline values: CDR1 GTSNPN, CDR2 SVGIG (reference sequence). CDR3 sequence: CAWRRGKYTEAFF. Written as DNA, the CDR3 is TGTGCCTGGAGAAGGGGAAAGTACACTGAAGCTTTCTTT.

J is TRBJ2-5 and V is TRBV29-1; D remains ambiguous. This CDR3 is 10 amino acids long. The V end was cut by 4 bases, the J end by 5 bases, with 5 bases between. CDR1 is SQVTM, CDR2 ANQGSEA, per germline. The CDR3 sequence is CSVGLETQYF. For the CDR3, the DNA is TGCAGCGTTGGGTTGGAGACCCAGTACTTC.

V and J are TRBV28 and TRBJ1-1, with D perhaps TRBD1 (6 bases). Germline values: CDR1 MDHEN, CDR2 SYDVKM. This CDR3 is built from 14 residues. Trimming took 5 bases from V and 0 from J, leaving 10 bases between them. The CDR3 is CASSRTGLNTEAFF. In DNA, the CDR3 is TGTGCCAGCAGTAGAACAGGGTTGAACACTGAAGCTTTCTTT. Complete variable domain (other parts from reference TRBV28 and TRBJ1-1): DVKVTQSSRYLVKRTGEKVFLECVQDMDHENMFWYRQDPGLGLRLIYFSYDVKMKEKGDIPEGYSVSREKKERFSLILESASTNQTSMYLCASSRTGLNTEAFFGQGTRLTVV.

The V call is TRBV12-3 or TRBV12-4, the J call TRBJ1-2; D gene unclear. The CDR3 spans 13 residues. Trimming pared 3 bases from V and 1 base from J, leaving 6 bases between. CDR3 loop: CASSLEVNYGYTF. The CDR3 region has the DNA TGTGCCAGCAGTTTGGAGGTTAACTATGGCTACACCTTC.

The rearrangement uses TRBV7-9 and TRBJ1-2, with D possibly TRBD1 on 5 matching bases. V dropped 2 bases and J dropped 7 bases, with 8 bases sitting between them. This CDR3 region has 12 residues. Germline CDR1 and CDR2: SEHNR and FQNEAQ (reference sequence). The CDR3 region has the DNA TGTGCCAGCAGCTTATCCGGGGCTGGCTACACCTTC. Residues: CASSLSGAGYTF.

This clone was detected only once. The chain couples TRBV5-6 to TRBJ2-7, with a weak D call TRBD1 (5 bases). This CDR3 is built from 12 residues. V gave up 4 bases and J gave up 2 bases, with 7 bases separating them. In germline, CDR1 is SGHDT, CDR2 YYEEEE. The CDR3 DNA reads TGTGCCAGCAGCAGGGGTACCTACGAGCAGTACTTC. Protein: CASSRGTYEQYF.

The CDR3, as DNA: TGTGCCAGCAGCTTAAGGCGCGGACTGTTGATACCAACTAATGAAAAACTGTTTTTT. This codes for CASSLRRGLLIPTNEKLFF. The chain is built from TRBV7-2 and TRBJ1-4; D call uncertain. The CDR3 is made up of 19 amino acids. The germline V and J ends were trimmed by 2 bases and 0 bases, with 19 bases remaining between them. Germline V CDR1 and CDR2: SGHTA, FQGNSA.

The chain joins TRBV24-1 to TRBJ1-5, with D unresolved. Germline V gene data show CDR1 as KGHDR and CDR2 as SFDVKD. The CDR3 length is 14 residues. V gave up 4 bases and J gave up 0 bases, with 6 bases separating them. DNA of the CDR3: TGTGCCACCAGTGAGGGAGGTAGCAATCAGCCCCAGCATTTT. This sequence encodes CATSEGGSNQPQHF.

The chain combines TRBV7-9 with TRBJ1-1; no clear D. Trimming stripped 0 bases from V and 5 bases from J, with 1 base between. Germline CDR1 and CDR2: SEHNR and FQNEAQ (reference sequence). The CDR3 extends over 11 amino acids. CDR3 protein: CASSLATEAFF. Written as DNA, the CDR3 is TGTGCCAGCAGCTTAGCAACTGAAGCTTTCTTT.

This clone has more than one count but fewer than ten. The chain carries TRBV5-1 and TRBJ2-6; D is ambiguous. Trimming cost V 7 bases and J 4 bases, with 9 bases left between them. This CDR3 is 13 amino acids long. Looked up from germline, CDR1 is SGHRS and CDR2 is YFSETQ. For the CDR3, the DNA is TGCGCCAGCCAAACGGAAGGGGCCAACGTCCTGACTTTC. It is translated as CASQTEGANVLTF.

J is TRBJ2-5 and V is TRBV5-4, with D perhaps matching TRBD1 (5 bases). V lost 6 bases to trimming and J lost 0 bases, with 15 bases between them. Germline V gene sequence: CDR1 SGHNT, CDR2 YYREEE (reference sequence). The CDR3 runs 15 residues. The CDR3 reads CASTPGRENQETQYF. For the CDR3, the DNA is TGTGCCAGCACTCCAGGGCGAGAAAACCAAGAGACCCAGTACTTC.